This section outlines one TCR beta chain sequence together with its context. Antigen specificity is unknown. Profiling relied on immunoSEQ multiplex PCR, and the TCRdb table lists in-frame clones only, not all of them. The sample consists of around 20,000 clones, 88% of them appearing once. The CDR3 is 15 residues long. Trimming pared 6 bases from V and 3 bases from J, leaving 16 bases between. Per the germline V gene, CDR1 is KGHSH and CDR2 is LQKENI. The data were taken from a study of OX40 agonist ivuxolimab in advanced cancers. Study summary: Participants, 75% to 85% male, averaged roughly 59 years of age, ranging from 23 to 79. Partial responses were achieved by three patients, one with hepatocellular carcinoma and two with cutaneous melanoma. General study findings and limits: CD8+ T cells were the subset that, on average, had more expanded clones than CD4+. With doses of 0.1-3.0 mg/kg, partial responders showed among the lowest clonal expansion.

This chain uses TRBV18 with TRBJ2-3; perhaps TRBD1 as D (8 bases). The sample in question was CD4+ or CD8+ T cells sorted from blood, obtained in a trial of the OX40 agonist ivuxolimab. This TCR was recovered from an adult with an advanced solid tumor such as melanoma, head and neck, liver or kidney cancer. CDR3 in amino acids: CASSPDRGGTDTQYF. As DNA, the CDR3 is TGTGCCAGCTCCCCCGACAGGGGAGGGACAGATACGCAGTATTTT.